One sample yielded the 18 T cell receptor beta chains listed below, sequenced in a study of early T cells in non-severe SARS-CoV-2 infection (dated by TCRdb to the early 2020s). Library preparation was by 5' RACE. Sequenced on a NextSeq 500. The raw public reads went through TCRdb reprocessing: fastp at Q25, MiXCR clone calling, in-frame beta chains kept. Every entry covers one CDR3 protein and lists the most common genes and DNA from its rows. The sample has roughly 70,000 distinct CDR3 sequences on record, under 15% of them singletons. 1.3% of the sample is taken by the ten largest. What was sequenced was whole blood. The receptors were sampled from an adult who was a healthcare worker with PCR-confirmed SARS-CoV-2 infection or an uninfected control (not recorded which).

This clonotype has ten or more counts. The chain couples TRBV12-3 or TRBV12-4 to TRBJ1-1, with TRBD1 matching 7 bases. This CDR3 has 14 amino acids. V gave up 4 bases and J gave up 8 bases; unmatched junction bases: 10. The CDR3 region has the DNA TGTGCCAGCAGTTCTCACTCAGGGGGTCTAGAAGCTTTCTTT. It codes for CASSSHSGGLEAFF.

The table lists this clonotype with many counts. V is TRBV7-9 and J is TRBJ2-7; 7 positions match TRBD1. V lost 5 bases, J lost 1 base, and 5 bases stayed unmatched. Germline lookup yields CDR1 SEHNR and CDR2 FQNEAQ (reference sequence). CDR3 length equals 14 residues. As DNA, the CDR3 is TGTGCCAGCAGCGGGACAGAAGAATCCTACGAGCAGTACTTC. It yields the protein CASSGTEESYEQYF. The full variable domain, completed using reference TRBV7-9 and TRBJ2-7, is DTGVSQNPRHKITKRGQNVTFRCDPISEHNRLYWYRQTLGQGPEFLTYFQNEAQLEKSRLLSDRFSAERPKGSFSTLEIQRTEQGDSAMYLCASSGTEESYEQYFGPGTRLTVT.

Remarks on this clonotype: This clone may be a read error of a much larger clone one base away. This chain joins TRBV9 and TRBJ2-5; 10 bases fit TRBD2. The CDR3 extends over 15 amino acids. CDR1 is SGDLS, CDR2 YYNGEE, per germline. This CDR3 is CAGSVAAGGLETQYF. The CDR3 nucleotides are TGTGCCGGCAGCGTAGCAGCGGGAGGGTTGGAGACCCAGTACTTC. Full variable domain (rest looked up from reference TRBV9 and TRBJ2-5): DSGVTQTPKHLITATGQRVTLRCSPRSGDLSVYWYQQSLDQGLQFLIQYYNGEERAKGNILERFSAQQFPDLHSELNLSSLELGDSALYFCAGSVAAGGLETQYFGPGTRLLVL.

The table lists this clonotype with many counts. The gene calls are TRBV6-5 and TRBJ2-7, with TRBD1 identical over 9 bases. CDR3 length: 17 amino acids. Trimming at V came to 6 bases and at J to 5 bases, leaving 17 bases not matched to a gene. Germline V gene data show CDR1 as MNHEY and CDR2 as SVGAGI. The CDR3 sequence: CASRSPRTGQGPHEQYF. The CDR3 nucleotides read TGTGCCAGCAGGAGCCCCCGTACGGGACAGGGACCGCACGAGCAGTACTTC.

This clonotype appeared many times. This chain joins TRBV7-6 and TRBJ2-2; D is unclear. CDR1 and CDR2 (germline): SGHVS, FNYEAQ. V lost 5 bases, J lost 4 bases, and 11 bases lay in between. This CDR3 is 14 amino acids long. The CDR3 bases are TGTGCCAGCAGCCCAGACTTAAGCACCGGGGAGCTGTTTTTT. This translates into CASSPDLSTGELFF.

In this sample, this clonotype turned up many times. The chain couples TRBV29-1 to TRBJ1-2; D may be TRBD1 (5 bases). This CDR3 has 12 residues. Looked up from germline, CDR1 is SQVTM and CDR2 is ANQGSEA. V dropped 2 bases and J dropped 8 bases, with 12 bases sitting between them. CDR3 DNA sequence: TGCAGCGTTGAACCGGGGGATGGCGGCTACACCTTC. It yields the protein CSVEPGDGGYTF.

The V gene is TRBV18, the J gene TRBJ2-5; D uncertain. V gave up 3 bases and J gave up 2 bases, with 10 bases separating them. Per germline, CDR1 KGHSH and CDR2 LQKENI. The CDR3 runs to 14 residues. CDR3: CASSPPEIQETQYF. The CDR3 bases are TGTGCCAGCTCACCTCCAGAGATACAAGAGACCCAGTACTTC.

This clonotype was observed many times. The chain combines TRBV24-1 with TRBJ2-3; D may be TRBD1 (6 bases). The CDR3 has 15 amino acids. The V and J ends lost 1 base and 6 bases respectively, with 13 bases between them. Germline CDR1 KGHDR, CDR2 SFDVKD. The CDR3 reads CATSDFNTGTDTQYF. CDR3 DNA: TGTGCCACCAGTGATTTTAATACAGGGACCGATACGCAGTATTTT.

The table lists this clonotype with many counts. The V and J genes are TRBV6-4 and TRBJ2-1; TRBD2 matches at 14 bases. V shed 4 bases, J shed 10 bases, and the junction held 9 bases outside the gene matches. The germline V gene has CDR1 MRHNA and CDR2 SNTAGT. The CDR3 has 16 residues. The CDR3 region has the DNA TGTGCCAGCAGTGCAGGACTAGCGGGAGGAGGTGGGGAGCAGTTCTTC. It codes for CASSAGLAGGGGEQFF.

The rearrangement uses TRBV7-8 and TRBJ1-2, with D tentatively TRBD1 (5 bases). V shed 1 base and J shed 4 bases, with 16 bases lying between them. The germline CDR1 and CDR2 sequences are SGHVS and FQNEAQ. This CDR3 has 16 residues. CDR3 sequence: CASSLGQRPFFYGYTF. The DNA for the CDR3 is TGTGCCAGCAGCTTAGGACAGCGCCCTTTCTTCTATGGCTACACCTTC.

This clonotype came up many times. The V gene is TRBV12-3 or TRBV12-4, the J gene TRBJ2-7; 8 positions match TRBD2. CDR3 size: 15 residues. V shed 2 bases and J 3 bases; nucleotides not matched to a gene: 6. The CDR3 is CASSLTSGSVYEQYF. CDR3 in DNA: TGTGCCAGCAGTTTAACTAGCGGATCAGTCTACGAGCAGTACTTC.

This clonotype has at least ten counts. The chain couples TRBV5-1 to TRBJ1-1, with D hard to call. CDR1 and CDR2 from the germline V gene are SGHRS and YFSETQ. The CDR3 has 14 residues. The germline V and J ends were trimmed by 0 bases and 0 bases, with 6 bases remaining between them. This CDR3 is CASSLGRLNTEAFF. CDR3 DNA: TGCGCCAGCAGCTTGGGGCGCTTGAACACTGAAGCTTTCTTT.

The CDR3, as DNA: TGTGCCAGCAGTTTTACTTCGGCTTCCGAGCAGTACTTC. Protein: CASSFTSASEQYF. The rearrangement links TRBV12-3 or TRBV12-4 to TRBJ2-7; no definite D call. This CDR3 spans 13 amino acids. V shed 3 bases and J shed 6 bases, with 12 bases lying between them.

This clonotype was seen at least ten times. This chain connects TRBV6-6 to TRBJ2-5; possibly TRBD1 or TRBD2 for D (5 bases each). This CDR3 spans 13 amino acids. V was pared by 7 bases and J by 5 bases, with 14 bases between. Germline V gives CDR1 MNHNY, CDR2 SVGAGI (reference sequence). CDR3 nucleotides: TGTGCCAGCACGAGGGACCTGGGGGAGACCCAGTACTTC. Its translation: CASTRDLGETQYF.

This clonotype was seen at least ten times. The V gene is TRBV6-2 or TRBV6-3, the J gene TRBJ2-1; possibly TRBD1 or TRBD2 for D (5 bases each). Germline CDR1 reads MNHEY; CDR2 reads SVGEGT. V was cut by 5 bases and J by 0 bases, with 11 bases left in between. CDR3 length: 15 amino acids. The CDR3 reads CASSRGAHSYNEQFF. As DNA, the CDR3 is TGTGCCAGCAGTAGAGGGGCCCACTCCTACAATGAGCAGTTCTTC.

This clonotype was seen once. The rearrangement uses TRBV11-2 and TRBJ1-5, with 10 nucleotides matching TRBD1. Per germline, CDR1 SGHAT and CDR2 FQNNGV. Trimming removed 1 base from V and 4 bases from J; junction bases left unmatched: 4. The CDR3 runs 16 residues. CDR3 coding DNA: TGTGCCAGCAGCTTAGGACAGGGGGCATCTAATCAGCCCCAGCATTTT. It specifies CASSLGQGASNQPQHF.

There are a few counts of this clonotype. V and J are TRBV7-8 and TRBJ1-2; 7 bases match TRBD1. The CDR3 has 15 residues. Germline CDR1 reads SGHVS; CDR2 reads FQNEAQ. Trimming took 5 bases from V and 2 from J; bases not matched to a gene: 8. The CDR3, as DNA: TGTGCCAGCAGCATGGGACAGTCAACAAACTATGGCTACACCTTC. Its protein is CASSMGQSTNYGYTF. Full variable domain (missing parts from reference TRBV7-8 and TRBJ1-2): GAGVSQSPRYKVAKRGQDVALRCDPISGHVSLFWYQQALGQGPEFLTYFQNEAQLDKSGLPSDRFFAERPEGSVSTLKIQRTQQEDSAVYLCASSMGQSTNYGYTFGSGTRLTVV.

The CDR3 loop is CASRNLERIHEKLFF. CDR3 sequence (DNA): TGTGCCAGCAGAAACCTCGAACGTATTCATGAAAAACTGTTTTTT. This sequence joins TRBV6-5 and TRBJ1-4; D is unclear. Germline V gene data show CDR1 as MNHEY and CDR2 as SVGAGI. This CDR3 is 15 amino acids long. Trimming shortened V by 6 bases and J by 6 bases, and 17 bases separated the two germline ends.